Listed here are 27 T cell receptor beta chains from one sample, sequenced in a study of PD-1 blockade in classical Hodgkin lymphoma. Specified time point: cycle 4 day 1 (C4D1), after more than 5 weeks of nivolumab. Every patient had relapsed following autologous stem cell transplantation, and cohorts differed in brentuximab vedotin exposure. TCRdb's copy holds only in-frame clones and misses some; the assay was immunoSEQ multiplex PCR. The sample includes 41,000 or so clones, roughly 69% of them seen just once. Specimen: peripheral blood mononuclear cells (PBMCs), collected before the fourth cycle of nivolumab. Every receptor here comes from a human donor with classical Hodgkin lymphoma.

This clone was recorded once. The CDR3 spells CASSTRIRQIEAFF. The CDR3 nucleotides are TGTGCCAGTAGTACACGAATTAGACAGATTGAAGCTTTCTTT. V is TRBV19 and J is TRBJ1-1; D may be TRBD1 (5 bases). The CDR3 consists of 14 residues. Trimming pared 4 bases from V and 7 bases from J, leaving 16 bases between. Germline V lookup: CDR1 LNHDA, CDR2 SQIVND (reference sequence).

This clone was counted a single time. The CDR3 DNA sequence: TGTGCCAGCAGCCCTAACACAGGGGGTAACTACGAGCAGTACTTC. Amino acid sequence: CASSPNTGGNYEQYF. The V call is TRBV6-5, the J call TRBJ2-7, with 8 bases that match TRBD1. CDR3 size: 15 residues. The germline CDR1 and CDR2 sequences are MNHEY and SVGAGI. Germline trimming cut 6 bases from V and 3 bases from J; bases unmatched to any gene: 10.

V and J are TRBV4-2 and TRBJ2-5, with a weak D call TRBD2 (6 bases). CDR3 length: 15 residues. Germline CDR1 LGHNA, CDR2 YNFKEQ. The ends were cut back, 1 base at V and 0 bases at J, with 9 bases in the middle. CDR3 sequence: CASSQGSGDQETQYF. DNA of the CDR3: TGTGCCAGCAGCCAAGGCTCGGGGGACCAAGAGACCCAGTACTTC.

V is TRBV6-6 and J is TRBJ2-7; D might be TRBD1 or TRBD2, each matching 5 bases. CDR3 size: 13 residues. The V end was cut by 7 bases, the J end by 6 bases, with 16 bases between. Germline-derived CDR1 and CDR2 are MNHNY and SVGAGI (reference sequence). The CDR3 DNA follows: TGTGCCAGCAAAACAACGGGTGGGGGCGAGCAGTACTTC. This codes for CASKTTGGGEQYF.

In this sample, this clone turned up a few times. The chain has TRBV2 and TRBJ2-7; 13 bases align to TRBD2. Germline assignment: CDR1 SNHLY and CDR2 FYNNEI. Trimming took 4 bases from V and 3 from J; bases not matched to a gene: 6. The CDR3 runs to 16 residues. The CDR3 reads CASSGTSGGQRYEQYF. The CDR3 DNA sequence: TGTGCCAGCAGTGGGACTAGCGGGGGCCAACGCTACGAGCAGTACTTC.

A few counts support this clone. This sequence joins TRBV13 and TRBJ1-4; weak D call: TRBD1 (6 bases). Looked up from germline, CDR1 is PRHDT and CDR2 is FYEKMQ (reference sequence). The CDR3 extends over 13 amino acids. The V end lost 3 bases, the J end lost 9 bases, and 11 bases lay between the germline ends. The CDR3 DNA sequence: TGTGCCAGCAGCTTTGAGGGGGATAAAAAACTGTTTTTT. This gives the protein CASSFEGDKKLFF.

The chain uses TRBV19 and TRBJ1-1; 8 bases agree with TRBD1. The J segment lost 2 bases and the V segment lost 1 base, leaving 3 bases of the junction unmatched. Germline values: CDR1 LNHDA, CDR2 SQIVND (reference sequence). The CDR3 loop spans 15 amino acids. Here the CDR3 DNA reads TGTGCCAGTAGTATAGTTGGACAGGGAAACACTGAAGCTTTCTTT. Translated, it gives CASSIVGQGNTEAFF.

The chain couples TRBV5-4 to TRBJ2-5, with 8 bases aligning to TRBD1. There are 15 residues in the CDR3. From germline, CDR1 is SGHNT and CDR2 YYREEE (reference sequence). V was clipped by 4 bases and J by 5 bases; unmatched bases: 10. The CDR3: CASSLTGGTPETQYF. The DNA for the CDR3 is TGTGCCAGCAGCCTCACAGGGGGAACTCCGGAGACCCAGTACTTC.

The chain links TRBV4-2 to TRBJ1-2; D possibly corresponds to TRBD1 (5 bases). V was trimmed by 1 base and J by 2 bases, leaving 11 bases between them. Germline CDR1 reads LGHNA; CDR2 reads YNFKEQ. The CDR3 runs 15 residues. CDR3 bases: TGTGCCAGCAGCCAAGCAACAGGCGGAAACTATGGCTACACCTTC. It encodes CASSQATGGNYGYTF.

V usage is TRBV6-6 and J usage is TRBJ2-2; TRBD2 aligns across 8 bases. The CDR3 consists of 15 residues. Trimming cost V 6 bases and J 2 bases; bases outside gene matches: 5. Germline V lookup: CDR1 MNHNY, CDR2 SVGAGI (reference sequence). CDR3 bases: TGTGCCAGCAGGAAAACTAGCGGCAACACCGGGGAGCTGTTTTTT. It yields the protein CASRKTSGNTGELFF.

This clone appeared a single time. The chain has TRBV5-1 and TRBJ1-1; 8 bases align to TRBD1. This CDR3 is built from 15 residues. After removal of 4 bases from V and 0 bases from J, the junction contained 5 bases not matched to a gene. The germline V gene encodes CDR1 SGHRS and CDR2 YFSETQ. CDR3 DNA sequence: TGCGCCAGCAGCGGATGGGACAGGATGAACACTGAAGCTTTCTTT. Protein sequence: CASSGWDRMNTEAFF.

The V gene is TRBV7-9, the J gene TRBJ2-1, with 12 bases identical to TRBD2. The length of the CDR3 is 16 residues. Germline CDR1 reads SEHNR; CDR2 reads FQNEAQ (reference sequence). V was pared by 4 bases and J by 6 bases, with 7 bases of the junction left unmatched. The DNA of the CDR3 is TGTGCCAGCAGCTCCTTACGACTAGCGGGGGTCAATGAGCAGTTCTTC. This codes for CASSSLRLAGVNEQFF.

The chain recombines TRBV5-1 with TRBJ2-7, with D hard to call. V gave up 0 bases and J gave up 5 bases, with 6 bases separating them. Germline assignment: CDR1 SGHRS and CDR2 YFSETQ. The length of the CDR3 is 12 residues. The CDR3 DNA reads as TGCGCCAGCAGCTTGGCCGGCGACGAGCAGTACTTC. This encodes CASSLAGDEQYF.

This clone turned up a few times. This chain uses TRBV5-6 with TRBJ1-1; D unclear. Germline CDR1 reads SGHDT; CDR2 reads YYEEEE. The CDR3 consists of 14 residues. V gave up 6 bases and J gave up 3 bases, with 15 bases separating them. The CDR3: CASTIPTRDTEAFF. Here the CDR3 DNA reads TGTGCCAGCACCATCCCCACACGGGACACTGAAGCTTTCTTT.

The chain recombines TRBV6-6 with TRBJ1-2, with a possible D match to TRBD1 (6 bases). Trimming took 1 base from V and 4 from J, leaving 10 bases between them. This CDR3 has 14 amino acids. Germline lookup yields CDR1 MNHNY and CDR2 SVGAGI (reference sequence). This CDR3 reads CASSYFPGAYGYTF. The CDR3 DNA reads as TGTGCCAGCAGTTACTTTCCAGGGGCCTATGGCTACACCTTC.

This clone was counted a few times. The chain uses TRBV4-2 and TRBJ2-5, with D hard to call. The CDR3 covers 14 residues. Germline-derived CDR1 and CDR2 are LGHNA and YNFKEQ. Trimming removed 0 bases at V and 5 bases at J, with 10 bases between. Here the CDR3 DNA reads TGTGCCAGCAGCCAAGAGGAGAGAGAGGAGACCCAGTACTTC. Translating gives CASSQEEREETQYF.

The chain carries TRBV5-1 and TRBJ2-7; D uncertain. This CDR3 is built from 13 residues. The V gene lost 0 bases and the J gene lost 2 bases, with 6 bases spanning the gap. In germline, CDR1 is SGHRS, CDR2 YFSETQ. CDR3 sequence reads: CASSLGAAYEQYF. CDR3 DNA sequence: TGCGCCAGCAGCTTGGGGGCGGCCTACGAGCAGTACTTC.

The gene calls are TRBV6-5 and TRBJ2-1, with TRBD2 identical over 8 bases. CDR3 length: 15 amino acids. CDR1 and CDR2 (germline): MNHEY, SVGAGI. Trimming took 2 bases from V and 10 from J; bases not matched to a gene: 10. CDR3 DNA: TGTGCCAGCAGTTACAGGGCGGGGGGACTAACCGAGCAGTTCTTC. The encoded protein is CASSYRAGGLTEQFF.

The rearrangement joins TRBV6-5 to TRBJ1-2; the D gene is possibly TRBD1 (6 bases). Germline V gives CDR1 MNHEY, CDR2 SVGAGI. The CDR3 has 16 residues. Trimming shortened V by 2 bases and J by 6 bases, and 19 bases separated the two germline ends. The CDR3 protein is CASSYLTGMGTDGYTF. CDR3 nucleotide sequence: TGTGCCAGCAGTTACCTCACAGGGATGGGAACTGATGGCTACACCTTC.

This clone was detected only a few times. The chain has TRBV2 and TRBJ1-1, with TRBD1 identical over 7 bases. V lost 8 bases, J lost 0 bases, and 3 bases stayed unmatched. CDR3 length equals 13 residues. CDR1 is SNHLY, CDR2 FYNNEI, per germline. The DNA for the CDR3 is TGTGCCAGCGCAACAGGGGTGAACACTGAAGCTTTCTTT. Protein product: CASATGVNTEAFF. The full variable domain, with the rest looked up from reference TRBV2 and TRBJ1-1, is EPEVTQTPSHQVTQMGQEVILRCVPISNHLYFYWYRQILGQKVEFLVSFYNNEISEKSEIFDDQFSVERPDGSNFTLKIRSTKLEDSAMYFCASATGVNTEAFFGQGTRLTVV.

This clone has a handful of counts. The chain has TRBV5-1 and TRBJ2-7; possibly TRBD2 for D (5 bases). Trimming removed 4 bases from V and 0 bases from J, with 14 bases in between. Per the germline V gene, CDR1 is SGHRS and CDR2 is YFSETQ. The CDR3 length is 15 residues. The CDR3 spells CASSPGWANSYEQYF. The CDR3 coding sequence is TGCGCCAGCAGCCCGGGATGGGCGAACTCCTACGAGCAGTACTTC.

The gene calls are TRBV7-9 and TRBJ2-2, with 7 bases lining up with TRBD1. The ends lost 5 bases at V and 6 bases at J; junction bases unmatched: 6. The CDR3 spans 14 residues. CDR1 and CDR2 from the germline V gene are SEHNR and FQNEAQ (reference sequence). CDR3 nucleotides: TGTGCCAGCAGCGTCGACAGGGCTGCCGGGGAGCTGTTTTTT. Translation gives CASSVDRAAGELFF.

This clone was detected ten times or more. This chain connects TRBV5-8 to TRBJ1-5; TRBD1 might be the D (6 bases). Germline lookup yields CDR1 SGHTS and CDR2 YDEGEE. CDR3 length: 15 residues. V lost 4 bases and J 2 bases, leaving 13 bases between the germline ends. This CDR3 reads CASSPATGGNQPQHF. In nucleotides, the CDR3 is TGTGCCAGCAGCCCGGCGACAGGTGGCAATCAGCCCCAGCATTTT.

The chain links TRBV15 to TRBJ2-5; TRBD1 might be the D (6 bases). Germline CDR1 is LNHNV and CDR2 is YYDKDF (reference sequence). The CDR3 is 16 amino acids. Trimming stripped 8 bases from V and 2 bases from J, with 21 bases between. Here the CDR3 reads CATLSLSTGSQETQYF. The CDR3 region has the DNA TGTGCCACCCTATCCCTCTCGACAGGATCACAAGAGACCCAGTACTTC. The full variable domain, in which reference TRBV15 and TRBJ2-5 provide the parts outside the CDR3, is DAMVIQNPRYQVTQFGKPVTLSCSQTLNHNVMYWYQQKSSQAPKLLFHYYDKDFNNEADTPDNFQSRRPNTSFCFLDIRSPGLGDTAMYLCATLSLSTGSQETQYFGPGTRLLVL.

This chain links TRBV5-1 with TRBJ2-2; perhaps TRBD1 as D (5 bases). This CDR3 has 14 amino acids. V lost 0 bases and J lost 4, with 7 bases in between. CDR1 is SGHRS, CDR2 YFSETQ, per germline. The CDR3 here is CASSLEDITGELFF. In DNA form, the CDR3 reads TGCGCCAGCAGCTTGGAGGACATCACCGGGGAGCTGTTTTTT. Full variable domain (missing parts from reference TRBV5-1 and TRBJ2-2): KAGVTQTPRYLIKTRGQQVTLSCSPISGHRSVSWYQQTPGQGLQFLFEYFSETQRNKGNFPGRFSGRQFSNSRSEMNVSTLELGDSALYLCASSLEDITGELFFGEGSRLTVL.

This clone was seen more than once but under ten times. The V gene is TRBV5-1, the J gene TRBJ2-3; D assignment may be TRBD1 or TRBD2 (5 bases each). The CDR3 spans 14 residues. Trimming removed 4 bases at V and 2 bases at J, with 11 bases between. The germline V gene encodes CDR1 SGHRS and CDR2 YFSETQ. CDR3 loop: CASSPGAFTDTQYF. CDR3 sequence (DNA): TGCGCCAGCAGCCCCGGGGCTTTCACAGATACGCAGTATTTT.

J is TRBJ2-7 and V is TRBV11-3; 9 nucleotides align to TRBD1. J lost 4 bases, V lost 5 bases, and 3 bases had no gene match. The CDR3 has 13 amino acids. Germline CDR1 reads SGHNT; CDR2 reads YENEEA. CDR3 nucleotides: TGTGCCAGCAGCCCGGGACAGGGATACGAGCAGTACTTC. Translation: CASSPGQGYEQYF.